The source of this T cell receptor beta chain is a study of T cells in tumors after PD-1 blockade. This CDR3 comprises 13 residues. V lost 7 bases, J lost 6 bases, and 13 bases lay in between. Germline CDR1 SNHLY, CDR2 FYNNEI. This clone was seen a few times. Assay used: immunoSEQ multiplex PCR; TCRdb lists only in-frame clones, some missing. The sample has roughly 50,000 clones, roughly 80% seen once. The sequence was collected from a human donor with basal cell carcinoma. The chain employs TRBV2 and TRBJ1-5; D perhaps matches TRBD1 (6 bases). The input for sequencing was PBMCs, taken before anti-PD-1 treatment. CDR3 region: CASTGVEGQPQHF. DNA of the CDR3: TGTGCCAGCACAGGGGTGGAGGGTCAGCCCCAGCATTTT.